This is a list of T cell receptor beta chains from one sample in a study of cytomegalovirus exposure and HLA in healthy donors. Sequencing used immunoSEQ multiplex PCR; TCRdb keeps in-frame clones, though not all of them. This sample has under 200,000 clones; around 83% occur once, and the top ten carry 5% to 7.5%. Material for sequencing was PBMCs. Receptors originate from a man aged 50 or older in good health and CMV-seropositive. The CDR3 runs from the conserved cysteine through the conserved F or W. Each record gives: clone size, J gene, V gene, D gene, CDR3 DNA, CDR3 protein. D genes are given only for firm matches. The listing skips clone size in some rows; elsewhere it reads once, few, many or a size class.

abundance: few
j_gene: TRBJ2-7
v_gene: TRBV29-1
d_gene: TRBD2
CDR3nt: TGCAGCGTCGCTGATTTAGCGGGAAGCTACGAGCAGTACTTC
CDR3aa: CSVADLAGSYEQYF

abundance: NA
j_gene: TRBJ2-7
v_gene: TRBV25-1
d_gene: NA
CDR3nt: TGTGCCAGCAGTGATCCGGTGGACGAGCAGTACTTC
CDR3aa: CASSDPVDEQYF

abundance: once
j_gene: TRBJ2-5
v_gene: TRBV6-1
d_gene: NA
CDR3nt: TGTGCCAGCAACCCGCGACGAGGGTGGGAAGAGACCCAGTACTTC
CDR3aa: CASNPRRGWEETQYF

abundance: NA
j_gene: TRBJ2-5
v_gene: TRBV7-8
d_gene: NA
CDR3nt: TGTGCCAGCAGCCCCTCCATGAGGACCCAGTACTTC
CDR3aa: CASSPSMRTQYF

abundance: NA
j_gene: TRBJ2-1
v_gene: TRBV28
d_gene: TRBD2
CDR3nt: TGTGCCAGCAGTTTAAACGGGAGGCCCGTTGTTGAGCAGTTCTTC
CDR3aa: CASSLNGRPVVEQFF

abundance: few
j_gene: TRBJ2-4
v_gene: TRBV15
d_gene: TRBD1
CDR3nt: TGTGCCACCAGCAGGGACCGGGACAGCATAAACATTCAGTACTTC
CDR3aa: CATSRDRDSINIQYF

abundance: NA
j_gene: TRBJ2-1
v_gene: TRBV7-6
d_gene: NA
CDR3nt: TGTGCCAGCAGCTTAGCCCGGCAGGGGCCTAATGAGCAGTTCTTC
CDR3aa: CASSLARQGPNEQFF

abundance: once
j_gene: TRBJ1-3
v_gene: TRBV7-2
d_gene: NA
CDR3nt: TGTGCCAGCAGACAAGGACCAGGGTTGGGAAACACCATATATTTT
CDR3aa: CASRQGPGLGNTIYF

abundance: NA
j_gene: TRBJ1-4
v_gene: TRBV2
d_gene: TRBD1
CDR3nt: TGTGCCAGCAGCGGGACAGGGGGAGAAAAACTGTTTTTT
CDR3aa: CASSGTGGEKLFF

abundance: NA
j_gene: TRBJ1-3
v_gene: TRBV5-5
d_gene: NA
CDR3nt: TGTGCCAGCAGCCAGGGACATAAGATAGGAAACACCATATATTTT
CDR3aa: CASSQGHKIGNTIYF

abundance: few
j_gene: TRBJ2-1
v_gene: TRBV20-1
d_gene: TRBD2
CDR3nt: TGCAGTGCTCCTAGCGGCCTAATGCAGTTCTTC
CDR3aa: CSAPSGLMQFF

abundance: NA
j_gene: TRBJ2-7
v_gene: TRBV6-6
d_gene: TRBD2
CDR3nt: TGTGCCAGCAGTTACTCTGGCGGGGGGGAGTACGAGCAGTACTTC
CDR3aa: CASSYSGGGEYEQYF

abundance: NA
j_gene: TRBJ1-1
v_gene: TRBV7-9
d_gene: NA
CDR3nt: TGTGCCAGCAGCTTAGCGGGCAACTCTAACACTGAAGCTTTCTTT
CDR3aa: CASSLAGNSNTEAFF

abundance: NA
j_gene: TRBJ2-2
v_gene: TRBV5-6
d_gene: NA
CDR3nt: TGTGCCAGCAGCGGACGGGGGGCCAGGAACACCGGGGAGCTGTTTTTT
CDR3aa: CASSGRGARNTGELFF

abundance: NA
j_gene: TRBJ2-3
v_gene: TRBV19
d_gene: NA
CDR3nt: TGTGCCAGTAGTATATCCTCACGACTCTCCTCTAGCACAGATACGCAGTATTTT
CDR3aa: CASSISSRLSSSTDTQYF

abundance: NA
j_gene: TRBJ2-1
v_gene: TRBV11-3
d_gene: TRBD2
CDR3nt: TGTGCCAGCAGATCCGGGACTAGCGGGAAAAATGAGCAGTTCTTC
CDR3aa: CASRSGTSGKNEQFF

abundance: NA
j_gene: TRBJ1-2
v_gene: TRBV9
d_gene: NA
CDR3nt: TGTGCCAGCAGCGTCTTTGGGGGGGACACTAACTATGGCTACACCTTC
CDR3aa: CASSVFGGDTNYGYTF

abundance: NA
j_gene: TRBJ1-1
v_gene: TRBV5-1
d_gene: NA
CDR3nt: TGCGCCAGCAATCCCGGGTCGGGGGCTGAAGCTTTCTTT
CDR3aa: CASNPGSGAEAFF

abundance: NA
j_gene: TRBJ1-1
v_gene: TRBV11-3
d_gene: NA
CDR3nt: TGTGCCAGCACCCCAGGGCCGATGAACACTGAAGCTTTCTTT
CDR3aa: CASTPGPMNTEAFF

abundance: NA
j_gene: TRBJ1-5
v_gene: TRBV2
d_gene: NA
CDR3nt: TGTGCCAGCAGGGTCGAATTGGGAGCAGGAAGTCCCCAGCATTTT
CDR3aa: CASRVELGAGSPQHF

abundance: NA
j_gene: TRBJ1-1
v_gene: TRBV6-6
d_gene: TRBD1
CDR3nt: TGTGCCAGCGGCCGGGACAGGGACGCTGAAGCTTTCTTT
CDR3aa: CASGRDRDAEAFF

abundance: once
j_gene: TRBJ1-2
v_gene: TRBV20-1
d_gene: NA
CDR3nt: TGCAGTGCTAGAGCTCCCTATGGCTACACCTTC
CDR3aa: CSARAPYGYTF

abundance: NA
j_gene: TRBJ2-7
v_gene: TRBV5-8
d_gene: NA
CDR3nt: TGTGCCAGCAGCTTGGTAGGGGATGGGGTCTACGAGCAGTACTTC
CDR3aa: CASSLVGDGVYEQYF

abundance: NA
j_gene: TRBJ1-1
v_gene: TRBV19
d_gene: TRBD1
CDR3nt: TGTGCCAGTAGTTCCGGGACAGGGCTGACTGAAGCTTTCTTT
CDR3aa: CASSSGTGLTEAFF

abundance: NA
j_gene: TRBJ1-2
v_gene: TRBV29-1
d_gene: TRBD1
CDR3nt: TGCAGCGTTGTCGGACAGGACTATGGCTACACCTTC
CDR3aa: CSVVGQDYGYTF

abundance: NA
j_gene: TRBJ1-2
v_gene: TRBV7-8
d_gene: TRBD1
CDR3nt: TGTGCCAGCAGCTTAGTAGGACAGGGGGACCTTTATGGCTACACCTTC
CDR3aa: CASSLVGQGDLYGYTF

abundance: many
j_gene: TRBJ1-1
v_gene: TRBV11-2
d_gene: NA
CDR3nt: TGTGCCAGCAGCCAGAATCAGGGTGAAGCTTTCTTT
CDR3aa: CASSQNQGEAFF

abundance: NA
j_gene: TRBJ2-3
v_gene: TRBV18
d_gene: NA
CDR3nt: TGTGCCAGCTCCCTCGGACAAGGCACAGATACGCAGTATTTT
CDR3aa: CASSLGQGTDTQYF

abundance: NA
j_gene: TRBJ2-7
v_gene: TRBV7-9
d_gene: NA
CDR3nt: TGTGCCAGCGGTCACAGGGAGAACTACGAGCAGTACTTC
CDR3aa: CASGHRENYEQYF

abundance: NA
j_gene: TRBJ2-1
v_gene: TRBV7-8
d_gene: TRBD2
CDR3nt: TGTGCCAGCAGCTTCCGGCCGGGACTAGCGGGAGAGACCAATGAGCAGTTCTTC
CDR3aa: CASSFRPGLAGETNEQFF

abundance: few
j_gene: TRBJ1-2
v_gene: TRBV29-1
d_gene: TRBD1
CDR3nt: TGCAGCGTTGAAGAGTCCGGGACAGGCTATGGCTACACCTTC
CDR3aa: CSVEESGTGYGYTF

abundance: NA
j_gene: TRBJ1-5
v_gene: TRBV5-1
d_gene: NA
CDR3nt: TGCGCCAGCAGCTTATGGGGGGGAACATCGGACGGGTCCAATACGCAGCATTTT
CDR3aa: CASSLWGGTSDGSNTQHF

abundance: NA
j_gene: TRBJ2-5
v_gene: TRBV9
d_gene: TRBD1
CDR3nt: TGTGCCAGCAGCGCAACAGGGGTCGAAGAGACCCAGTACTTC
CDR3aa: CASSATGVEETQYF

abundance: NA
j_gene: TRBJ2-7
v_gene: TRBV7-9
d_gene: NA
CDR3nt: TGTGCCAGCAGCGTTACCGGTACCTCCTACGAGCAGTACTTC
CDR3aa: CASSVTGTSYEQYF

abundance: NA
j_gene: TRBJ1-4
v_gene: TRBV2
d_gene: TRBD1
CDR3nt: TGTGCCAGCGGCAACAGGGGTAATGAAAAACTGTTTTTT
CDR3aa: CASGNRGNEKLFF

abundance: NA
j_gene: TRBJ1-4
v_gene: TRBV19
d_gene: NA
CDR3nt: TGTGCCAGTAGTGTCGGCCCGGGGGGAAATGAAAAACTGTTTTTT
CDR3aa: CASSVGPGGNEKLFF

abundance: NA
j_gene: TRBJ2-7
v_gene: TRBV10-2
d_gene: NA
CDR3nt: TGCGCCAGTTCGACAGGTCGTCGAGAGCAGTACTTC
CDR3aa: CASSTGRREQYF

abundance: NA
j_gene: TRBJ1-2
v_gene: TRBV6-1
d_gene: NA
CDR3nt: TGTGCCAGCAGTGAAAGGGGAAGCTATGGCTACACCTTC
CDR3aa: CASSERGSYGYTF

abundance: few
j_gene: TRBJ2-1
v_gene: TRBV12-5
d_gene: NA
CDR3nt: TGTGCTAGTGGTTCAGGAAGTGGGTACAATGAGCAGTTCTTC
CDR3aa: CASGSGSGYNEQFF

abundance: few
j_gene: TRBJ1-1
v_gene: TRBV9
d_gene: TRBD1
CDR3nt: TGTGCCAGCAGCCCCCAGGGGGCCATGAACACTGAAGCTTTCTTT
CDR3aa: CASSPQGAMNTEAFF

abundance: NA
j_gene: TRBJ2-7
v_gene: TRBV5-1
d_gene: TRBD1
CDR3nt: TGCGCCAGCAGCTTGGATAGACAGGGGGAAAAGCAGTACTTC
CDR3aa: CASSLDRQGEKQYF

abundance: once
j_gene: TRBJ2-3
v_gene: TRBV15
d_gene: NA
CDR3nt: TGTGCCACCACCTATGACGGGAGTTCTGATACGCAGTATTTT
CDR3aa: CATTYDGSSDTQYF

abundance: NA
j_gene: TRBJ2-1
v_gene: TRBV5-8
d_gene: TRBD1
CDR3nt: TGTGCCAGCAGCCGGACAGGACCGTTCTTC
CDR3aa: CASSRTGPFF

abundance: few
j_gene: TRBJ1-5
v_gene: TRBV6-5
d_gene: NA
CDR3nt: TGTGCCAGCAGTTACCTCAGTAGCAATCAGCCCCAGCATTTT
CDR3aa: CASSYLSSNQPQHF

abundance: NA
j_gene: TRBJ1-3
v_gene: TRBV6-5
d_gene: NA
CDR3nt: TGTGCGACCGGGATCGGGGACACCATATATTTT
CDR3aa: CATGIGDTIYF

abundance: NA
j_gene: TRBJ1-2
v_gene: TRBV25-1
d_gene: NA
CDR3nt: TGTGCCAGCAGTGGCGTGCATGGCTACACCTTC
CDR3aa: CASSGVHGYTF

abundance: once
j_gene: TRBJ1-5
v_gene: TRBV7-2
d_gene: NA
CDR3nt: TGTGCCAGCAGCGACGAGACTTATAGCAATCAGCCCCAGCATTTT
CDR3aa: CASSDETYSNQPQHF

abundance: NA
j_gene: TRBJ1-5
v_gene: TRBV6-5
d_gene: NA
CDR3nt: TGTGCCAGCAGTTACCAGGGAAATCAGCCCCAGCATTTT
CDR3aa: CASSYQGNQPQHF

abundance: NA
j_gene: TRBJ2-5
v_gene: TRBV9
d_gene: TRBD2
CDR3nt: TGTGCCAGCAGCATGACTAGCGGAATAGAGACCCAGTACTTC
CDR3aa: CASSMTSGIETQYF

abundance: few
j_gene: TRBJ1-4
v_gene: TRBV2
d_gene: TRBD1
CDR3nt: TGTGCCAGCCTAGAGGACAGGGCAACTAATGAAAAACTGTTTTTT
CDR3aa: CASLEDRATNEKLFF

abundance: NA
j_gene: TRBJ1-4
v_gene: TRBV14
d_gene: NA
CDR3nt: TGTGCCAGCAGCGGAGGGAGTGCAACTAATGAAAAACTGTTTTTT
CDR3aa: CASSGGSATNEKLFF

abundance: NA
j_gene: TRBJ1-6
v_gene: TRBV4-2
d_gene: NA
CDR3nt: TGTGCCAGCAGCCCCGCGGGGGGGAACAAGGATTCACCCCTCCACTTT
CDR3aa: CASSPAGGNKDSPLHF

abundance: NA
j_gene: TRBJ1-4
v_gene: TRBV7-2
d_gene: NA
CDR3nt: TGTGCCAGCAGCTTAGTACAGGGAACTAATGAAAAACTGTTTTTT
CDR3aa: CASSLVQGTNEKLFF

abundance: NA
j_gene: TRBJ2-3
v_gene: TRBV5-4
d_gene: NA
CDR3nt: TGTGCCAGCAGCTCCTCCGGGAGATTAACTTCAGATACGCAGTATTTT
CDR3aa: CASSSSGRLTSDTQYF

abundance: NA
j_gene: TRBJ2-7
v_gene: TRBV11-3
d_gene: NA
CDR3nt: TGTGCCAGCAGCTTATCCAGGGCACACAGCGAGCAGTACTTC
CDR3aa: CASSLSRAHSEQYF

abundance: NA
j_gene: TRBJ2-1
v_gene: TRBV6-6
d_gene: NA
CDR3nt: TGTGCCAGCAGTTACTCCGGGGATCGGGGTGAGCAGTTCTTC
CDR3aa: CASSYSGDRGEQFF

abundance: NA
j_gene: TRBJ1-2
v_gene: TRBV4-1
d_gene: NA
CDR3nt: TGCGCCAGCAGCCAAGATACCCCCAGATCTAACTATGGCTACACCTTC
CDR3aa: CASSQDTPRSNYGYTF